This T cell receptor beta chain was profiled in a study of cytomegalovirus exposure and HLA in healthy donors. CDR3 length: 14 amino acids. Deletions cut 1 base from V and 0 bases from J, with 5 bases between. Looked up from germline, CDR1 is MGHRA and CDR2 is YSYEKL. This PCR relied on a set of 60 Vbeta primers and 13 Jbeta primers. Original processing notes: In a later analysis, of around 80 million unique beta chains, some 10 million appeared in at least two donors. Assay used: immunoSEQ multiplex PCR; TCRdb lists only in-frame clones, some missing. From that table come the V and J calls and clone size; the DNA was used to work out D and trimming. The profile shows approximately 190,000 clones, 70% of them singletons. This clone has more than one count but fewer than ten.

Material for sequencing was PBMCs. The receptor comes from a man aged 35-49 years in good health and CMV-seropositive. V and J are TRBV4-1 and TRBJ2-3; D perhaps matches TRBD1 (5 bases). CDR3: CASSQGQSTDTQYF. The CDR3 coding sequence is TGCGCCAGCAGCCAAGGACAGAGCACAGATACGCAGTATTTT.